This T cell receptor (beta chain) was documented in a study of cytomegalovirus exposure and HLA in healthy donors. About the study: The roughly 110 validation repertoires were produced on the same platform as the approximately 670 repertoires of the first cohort. This was reported in a later analysis.

Broader study findings: Subsequent analysis of the 100 to 150 validation repertoires found a tendency for first-cohort TCR clusters to co-occur.

This table comes from immunoSEQ multiplex PCR, and its TCRdb copy is limited to in-frame clones, with some not included. Of more than 250,000 clones in the sample, less than 95% were seen once. This CDR3 spans 10 amino acids. Trimming shortened V by 6 bases and J by 7 bases, and 6 bases separated the two germline ends. Germline CDR1 is MNHNS and CDR2 is SASEGT. For this clone: Its target is unknown.

Sequences were obtained from PBMCs. V and J are TRBV6-1 and TRBJ2-5, with D hard to call. The receptor comes from a woman aged 25-40 years in good health and CMV-seronegative. CDR3 coding DNA: TGTGCCAGCAGATTAGGGACCCAGTACTTC. Its translation: CASRLGTQYF.